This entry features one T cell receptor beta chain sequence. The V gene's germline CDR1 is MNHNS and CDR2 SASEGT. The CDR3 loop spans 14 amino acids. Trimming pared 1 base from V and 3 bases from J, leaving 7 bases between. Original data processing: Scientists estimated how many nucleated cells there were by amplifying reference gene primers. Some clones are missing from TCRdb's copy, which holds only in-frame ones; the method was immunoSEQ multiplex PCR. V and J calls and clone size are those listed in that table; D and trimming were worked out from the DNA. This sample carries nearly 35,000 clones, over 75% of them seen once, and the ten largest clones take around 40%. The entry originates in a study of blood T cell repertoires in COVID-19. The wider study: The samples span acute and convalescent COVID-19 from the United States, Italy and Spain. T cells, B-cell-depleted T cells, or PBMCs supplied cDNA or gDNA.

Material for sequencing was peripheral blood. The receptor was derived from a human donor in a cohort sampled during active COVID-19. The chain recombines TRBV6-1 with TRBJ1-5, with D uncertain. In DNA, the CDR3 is TGTGCCAGCAGTGAAGGGCAAAACAATCAGCCCCAGCATTTT. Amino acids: CASSEGQNNQPQHF.